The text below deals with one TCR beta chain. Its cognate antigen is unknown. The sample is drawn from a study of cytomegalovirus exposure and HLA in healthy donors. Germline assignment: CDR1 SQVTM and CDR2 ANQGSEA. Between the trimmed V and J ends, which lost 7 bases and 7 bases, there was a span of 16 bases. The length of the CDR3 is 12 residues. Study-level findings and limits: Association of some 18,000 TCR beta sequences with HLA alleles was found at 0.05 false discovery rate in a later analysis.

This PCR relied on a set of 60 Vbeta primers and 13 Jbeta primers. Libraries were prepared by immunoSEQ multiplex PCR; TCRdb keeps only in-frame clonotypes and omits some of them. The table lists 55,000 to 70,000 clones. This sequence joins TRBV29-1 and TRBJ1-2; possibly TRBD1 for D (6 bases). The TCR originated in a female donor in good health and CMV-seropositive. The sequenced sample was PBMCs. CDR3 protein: CSASGTSVGYTF. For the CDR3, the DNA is TGCAGCGCCTCCGGGACAAGTGTTGGCTACACCTTC. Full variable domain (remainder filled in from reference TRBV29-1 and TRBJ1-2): SAVISQKPSRDICQRGTSLTIQCQVDSQVTMMFWYRQQPGQSLTLIATANQGSEATYESGFVIDKFPISRPNLTFSTLTVSNMSPEDSSIYLCSASGTSVGYTFGSGTRLTVV.